The present entry profiles one TCR beta chain with its context. The antigen remains unidentified. PCR amplification relied on 60 Vbeta primers (plus 13 Jbeta primers). Generated by immunoSEQ multiplex PCR, the TCRdb table keeps only in-frame clones and is missing some. Of some 150,000 clones in the sample, approximately 78% were seen once. The data derive from a study of cytomegalovirus exposure and HLA in healthy donors. Regarding the study as a whole: A list of 150 to 200 TCR beta chains associated with cytomegalovirus was given. Relative to equally common others, HLA-associated TCR beta chains showed greater clonal expansion in a later analysis.

In germline, CDR1 is MNHEY, CDR2 SVGAGI. The CDR3 runs 15 residues. The trim removed 6 bases at V and 4 bases at J, leaving 8 bases unmatched. Every donor was a healthy person donating bone marrow. Sampled while nominally healthy, donors likely had unrecorded immune exposures. The source material was PBMCs. The V and J genes are TRBV6-5 and TRBJ2-2; the match to TRBD1 covers 7 bases. The receptor's source is a male donor in good health and CMV-seronegative. This CDR3 reads CASSPGTDSTGELFF. DNA of the CDR3: TGTGCCAGCAGCCCCGGGACAGATTCCACCGGGGAGCTGTTTTTT.